Below are 18 T cell receptor beta chains sequenced from a single sample in a study of metastatic and nonmetastatic thyroid tumors (dated by TCRdb to the early 2020s). No patient had received any treatment before thyroid surgery. The library relied on PCR. Reads for this sample came from an Illumina HiSeq 4000. Through fastp at Q25 and MiXCR, TCRdb rebuilt clones from the public reads, retaining in-frame beta chains. The sample includes about 40,000 clones, with about 17% observed a single time. Approximately 3.9% of the sample belongs to the ten largest clones. Sequencing was performed on blood. The source is a female donor with papillary thyroid cancer or a benign thyroid nodule (not recorded which). Some clones in this sample may be carry-over from other donors' samples.

This clone was detected many times. The chain carries TRBV4-1 and TRBJ2-3; 7 bases match TRBD1. Germline V lookup: CDR1 MGHRA, CDR2 YSYEKL. There are 14 residues in the CDR3. V gave up 6 bases and J gave up 5 bases; unmatched junction bases: 8. The CDR3 loop is CASRPTGVGDTQYF. The CDR3 DNA reads TGCGCCAGCAGACCTACAGGGGTCGGAGATACGCAGTATTTT.

This clone was picked up many times. The genes are TRBV19 and TRBJ1-3; D remains unclear. This CDR3 region has 15 residues. Per the germline V gene, CDR1 is LNHDA and CDR2 is SQIVND (reference sequence). The V end was cut by 6 bases, the J end by 0 bases, with 12 bases between. The CDR3 DNA reads TGTGCCAGTAGGGAGGACGTCTTCTCTGGAAACACCATATATTTT. Residues: CASREDVFSGNTIYF.

This clone was found a few times. This chain uses TRBV27 with TRBJ1-2; no clear D gene. Germline lookup yields CDR1 MNHEY and CDR2 SMNVEV (reference sequence). This CDR3 region has 16 residues. V lost 0 bases and J lost 8, with 19 bases in between. The CDR3 protein is CASSLSDLYGGVGYTF. The CDR3 bases are TGTGCCAGCAGTTTATCCGACCTTTACGGAGGCGTGGGCTACACCTTC.

The J gene is TRBJ2-1, the V gene TRBV9; 7 positions agree with TRBD1. The germline CDR1 and CDR2 sequences are SGDLS and YYNGEE. J gave up 3 bases and V 6 bases, and 9 bases lay outside the gene matches. The CDR3 is 15 residues long. The CDR3 protein is CASIARTGFYNEQFF. CDR3 nucleotides: TGTGCCAGCATCGCTAGGACAGGTTTCTACAATGAGCAGTTCTTC.

This clone was counted many times. The V and J genes are TRBV11-2 and TRBJ1-2; 7 positions match TRBD1. The CDR3 is 15 residues long. V lost 4 bases, J lost 2 bases, and 7 bases stayed unmatched. Germline values: CDR1 SGHAT, CDR2 FQNNGV. Written as DNA, the CDR3 is TGTGCCAGCAGCTCCGAATCGACAGGGAACTATGGCTACACCTTC. It yields the protein CASSSESTGNYGYTF.

Only a few counts were recorded for this clone. The CDR3: CASSYGYTTYEQYF. In DNA form, the CDR3 reads TGTGCCAGCAGTTACGGGTACACCACCTACGAGCAGTACTTC. The V gene is TRBV6-5, the J gene TRBJ2-7, with D uncertain. The CDR3 runs to 14 residues. The V and J ends lost 2 bases and 2 bases respectively, with 10 bases between them. The germline CDR1 and CDR2 sequences are MNHEY and SVGAGI.

This clone has ten or more counts. V usage is TRBV2 and J usage is TRBJ1-2, with D possibly matching TRBD1 (5 bases). The CDR3 sequence is 13 residues long. CDR1 SNHLY and CDR2 FYNNEI come from the germline V gene. V gave up 6 bases and J gave up 1 base, with 9 bases separating them. CDR3: CASSLDSNYGYTF. The CDR3 DNA reads TGTGCCAGCAGCCTAGACAGTAACTATGGCTACACCTTC. Together with reference TRBV2 and TRBJ1-2, the CDR3 gives the full variable domain: EPEVTQTPSHQVTQMGQEVILRCVPISNHLYFYWYRQILGQKVEFLVSFYNNEISEKSEIFDDQFSVERPDGSNFTLKIRSTKLEDSAMYFCASSLDSNYGYTFGSGTRLTVV.

This clone was seen more than once but under ten times. A read error may be the cause here, since a much bigger clone is one base away. This sample also contains other DNA sequences that code for the same CDR3. This chain joins TRBV19 and TRBJ2-3; either TRBD1 or TRBD2 may supply D (6 bases each). This CDR3 has 14 amino acids. In germline, CDR1 is LNHDA, CDR2 SQIVND (reference sequence). The V and J ends lost 8 bases and 1 base respectively, with 13 bases between them. CDR3 region: CASGGTPRTDTQYF. DNA of the CDR3: TGTGCCAGTGGAGGGACACCCCGCACAGATACGCAGTATTTT.

This clone has only a few counts. One end of the junction does not line up with germline, which may come from a read error. Other DNA sequences in this sample translate to the same CDR3. The chain recombines TRBV6-1 with TRBJ1-2; 7 nucleotides match TRBD1. Germline lookup yields CDR1 MNHNS and CDR2 SASEGT. The CDR3 sequence is 14 residues long. CDR3 sequence: CASGRGQPPRGYTF. CDR3 nucleotides: TGTGCCAGCGGGAGGGGACAGCCGCCCAGGGGCTATACCTTC.

This chain connects TRBV5-1 to TRBJ1-1; D unresolved. The CDR3 contains 14 residues. With 1 base removed from V and 2 bases from J, the gap between germline ends came to 9 bases. CDR1 is SGHRS and CDR2 is YFSETQ in the germline V gene. The CDR3 coding sequence is TGCGCCAGCAGCTTGTCCCACACCAACACTGAAGCTTTCTTT. It translates to CASSLSHTNTEAFF.

This clone occurred many times. This chain links TRBV5-1 with TRBJ2-2, with D perhaps assigned TRBD1 or TRBD2 (5 bases each). The CDR3 has 17 amino acids. Trimming took off 0 bases at V and 2 bases at J, with 14 bases between the two ends. Germline lookup yields CDR1 SGHRS and CDR2 YFSETQ. The CDR3 sequence: CASSLGSLRGNTGELFF. The CDR3 region has the DNA TGCGCCAGCAGCTTGGGGAGTCTGAGGGGAAACACCGGGGAGCTGTTTTTT. Full variable domain (outside the CDR3, taken from reference TRBV5-1 and TRBJ2-2): KAGVTQTPRYLIKTRGQQVTLSCSPISGHRSVSWYQQTPGQGLQFLFEYFSETQRNKGNFPGRFSGRQFSNSRSEMNVSTLELGDSALYLCASSLGSLRGNTGELFFGEGSRLTVL.

This clone showed up many times. This sample also contains other DNA sequences that code for the same CDR3. The genes are TRBV13 and TRBJ2-3, with 16 nucleotides matching TRBD2. J lost 1 base, V lost 5 bases, and 12 bases had no gene match. Germline V gives CDR1 PRHDT, CDR2 FYEKMQ (reference sequence). This CDR3 has 20 residues. In DNA, the CDR3 is TGTGCCAGCAGCCCTACACCGGGACTAGCGGGAGGGCGGGGCACAGATACGCAGTATTTT. It translates to CASSPTPGLAGGRGTDTQYF.

Comment on this clone: Relative to the germline gene, one junction end is altered; a read error may explain this. The rearrangement joins TRBV30 to TRBJ2-2, with D perhaps TRBD2 (5 bases). CDR3 size: 14 residues. The germline V gene has CDR1 GTSNPN and CDR2 SVGIG (reference sequence). The CDR3 DNA follows: TGTGCCTGGATACTAGATGGGAACACCGGGGAGCTTTTTTTT. Translation: CAWILDGNTGELFF.

The chain links TRBV5-6 to TRBJ2-3, with 13 bases aligning to TRBD2. Per germline, CDR1 SGHDT and CDR2 YYEEEE. Trimming at V came to 6 bases and at J to 6 bases, leaving 13 bases not matched to a gene. The length of the CDR3 is 17 residues. The CDR3 protein is CASIPTRTSGGRDTQYF. CDR3 DNA sequence: TGTGCCAGCATCCCCACCCGGACTAGCGGGGGTCGGGATACGCAGTATTTT.

Concerning this clone: One end of the junction fails to match germline, which may point to a read error. The chain links TRBV4-2 to TRBJ1-5, with D perhaps TRBD1 (6 bases). Looked up from germline, CDR1 is LGHNA and CDR2 is YNFKEQ. This CDR3 has 15 amino acids. The CDR3 nucleotides are TGTGTCAGCAGCCAAGATTGGGGGGCGTATCAGCCCCAGCATTTT. It yields the protein CVSSQDWGAYQPQHF.

This clone came up a few times. The V gene is TRBV28, the J gene TRBJ2-7; 7 positions match TRBD1. Germline V CDR1 and CDR2: MDHEN, SYDVKM. Unmatched junction bases numbered 10, after V lost 4 bases and J lost 4 bases. The CDR3 loop spans 15 amino acids. As DNA, the CDR3 is TGTGCCAGCAGTTCCTACCTACTACAGGGGTACGAGCAGTACTTC. As protein: CASSSYLLQGYEQYF.

This clone was seen ten or more times. The rearrangement uses TRBV9 and TRBJ2-5; TRBD2 matches at 8 bases. V trimming: 4 bases; J trimming: 6 bases; junction bases outside the gene matches: 14. The CDR3 has 16 residues. In germline, CDR1 is SGDLS, CDR2 YYNGEE. This CDR3 reads CASSQGLAGEGKTQYF. CDR3 nucleotides: TGTGCCAGCAGCCAAGGACTAGCAGGGGAGGGAAAGACCCAGTACTTC.

Many counts were recorded for this clone. This rearrangement joins TRBV6-2 or TRBV6-3 to TRBJ2-3; 7 bases fit TRBD2. V dropped 8 bases and J dropped 0; count of bases not matched to a gene: 14. CDR1 and CDR2 (germline): MNHEY, SVGEGT. The CDR3 extends over 17 amino acids. Written as DNA, the CDR3 is TGTGCCAGCGCCCCGGGACTATATTCTACTAGCACAGATACGCAGTATTTT. It specifies CASAPGLYSTSTDTQYF.